These 8 T cell receptor beta chains came from one sample sequenced in a study of beta chain features in type 1 diabetes. Study-level findings and limits: Shorter TCRB CDR3s, moderately but significantly so, marked every one of the four CD4+ subsets in Type 1 diabetes patients.

Their cognate antigens are unknown. The isolated RNA, all of it, was reverse transcribed, so expressed TCRB transcripts were what got sequenced. Measured with immunoSEQ multiplex PCR; TCRdb has only the in-frame clones, and not every one. This table holds some 700,000 clones, roughly 13% found once. The specimen sequenced was naive CD4+ T cells from blood. The receptors here all came from a man aged 18-30 years with type 1 diabetes.

Only a few counts were recorded for this clone. This chain connects TRBV5-4 to TRBJ1-1, with D perhaps TRBD1 (6 bases). Looked up from germline, CDR1 is SGHNT and CDR2 is YYREEE (reference sequence). The CDR3 spans 14 residues. Trimming left V 3 bases short and J 1 base short, with 10 bases between. The CDR3 DNA reads TGTGCCAGCAGCTACCAGGGGACGAACACTGAAGCTTTCTTT. This gives the protein CASSYQGTNTEAFF.

The table lists this clone with a few counts. This chain uses TRBV25-1 with TRBJ2-7; the match to TRBD2 covers 8 bases. V was pared by 6 bases and J by 6 bases, with 13 bases of the junction left unmatched. The CDR3 length is 15 residues. Per germline, CDR1 MGHDK and CDR2 SYGVNS. The CDR3 DNA reads TGTGCCAGCAGCGTCCCGGGCCTCGCGGGAGGCGAGCAGTACTTC. This encodes CASSVPGLAGGEQYF.

The CDR3 protein is CASTPDPSGGGEQFF. DNA for the CDR3: TGTGCCAGCACCCCCGACCCTAGCGGGGGGGGTGAGCAGTTCTTC. V and J are TRBV7-3 and TRBJ2-1, with TRBD2 identical over 12 bases. Germline values: CDR1 SGHTA, CDR2 FQGTGA. The CDR3 is 15 amino acids. J was trimmed by 9 bases and V by 7 bases; bases with no gene match: 10.

The chain couples TRBV6-6 to TRBJ1-1; D gene uncertain. The germline V gene encodes CDR1 MNHNY and CDR2 SVGAGI (reference sequence). Trimming removed 6 bases at V and 4 bases at J, with 9 bases between. CDR3 size: 12 residues. In DNA form, the CDR3 reads TGTGCCAGCAGCCTGGAACTCACTGAAGCTTTCTTT. Translating it yields CASSLELTEAFF.

This clone has just a few counts. The J gene is TRBJ2-3, the V gene TRBV11-2, with D perhaps TRBD2 (5 bases). Germline-derived CDR1 and CDR2 are SGHAT and FQNNGV. Trimming removed 1 base from V and 4 bases from J, with 15 bases in between. This CDR3 spans 16 amino acids. CDR3 in amino acids: CASSLVRGLGSDTQYF. The CDR3 coding sequence is TGTGCCAGCAGCTTAGTCAGAGGGCTGGGTTCAGATACGCAGTATTTT.

V is TRBV10-3 and J is TRBJ1-1; possibly TRBD1 for D (5 bases). Per the germline V gene, CDR1 is ENHRY and CDR2 is SYGVKD. The ends were cut back, 10 bases at V and 5 bases at J, with 17 bases in the middle. The CDR3 has 13 residues. The CDR3 reads CATRVGEGTEAFF. For the CDR3, the DNA is TGTGCCACCCGAGTTGGGGAGGGGACTGAAGCTTTCTTT.

The rearrangement uses TRBV5-1 and TRBJ2-7; 10 nucleotides match TRBD1. Germline lookup yields CDR1 SGHRS and CDR2 YFSETQ. This CDR3 is built from 15 residues. J gave up 0 bases and V 3 bases, and 3 bases lay outside the gene matches. The CDR3 region is CASSSWTGGSYEQYF. CDR3 nucleotide sequence: TGCGCCAGCAGCTCCTGGACAGGGGGCTCCTACGAGCAGTACTTC. Using reference TRBV5-1 and TRBJ2-7 for the parts outside the CDR3, the full variable domain is KAGVTQTPRYLIKTRGQQVTLSCSPISGHRSVSWYQQTPGQGLQFLFEYFSETQRNKGNFPGRFSGRQFSNSRSEMNVSTLELGDSALYLCASSSWTGGSYEQYFGPGTRLTVT.

In this sample, this clone turned up a few times. This chain uses TRBV19 with TRBJ2-5; 10 nucleotides line up with TRBD2. V shed 7 bases and J 5 bases; nucleotides not matched to a gene: 7. This CDR3 comprises 14 residues. Germline CDR1 and CDR2: LNHDA and SQIVND (reference sequence). The CDR3 DNA follows: TGTGCCAGTACTGGGACTAGCGACCGTGAGACCCAGTACTTC. Amino acids: CASTGTSDRETQYF. Drawing the rest from reference TRBV19 and TRBJ2-5, the complete variable domain is DGGITQSPKYLFRKEGQNVTLSCEQNLNHDAMYWYRQDPGQGLRLIYYSQIVNDFQKGDIAEGYSVSREKKESFPLTVTSAQKNPTAFYLCASTGTSDRETQYFGPGTRLLVL.